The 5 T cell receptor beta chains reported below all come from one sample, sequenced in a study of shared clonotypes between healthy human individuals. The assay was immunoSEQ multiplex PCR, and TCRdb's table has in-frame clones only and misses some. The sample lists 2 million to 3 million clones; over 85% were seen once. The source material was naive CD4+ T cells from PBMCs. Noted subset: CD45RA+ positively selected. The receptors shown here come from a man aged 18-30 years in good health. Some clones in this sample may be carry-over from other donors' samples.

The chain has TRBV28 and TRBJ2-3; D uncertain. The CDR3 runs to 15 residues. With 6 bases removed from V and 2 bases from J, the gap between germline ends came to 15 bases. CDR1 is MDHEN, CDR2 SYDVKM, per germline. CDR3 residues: CASRPHNSVTDTQYF. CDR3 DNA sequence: TGTGCCAGCAGGCCCCATAACAGCGTCACAGATACGCAGTATTTT.

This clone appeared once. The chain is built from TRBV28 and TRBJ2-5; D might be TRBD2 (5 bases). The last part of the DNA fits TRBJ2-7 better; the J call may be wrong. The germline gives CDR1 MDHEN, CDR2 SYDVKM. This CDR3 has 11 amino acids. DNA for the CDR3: TGTGCCAGCGGACTGTCCTACGAGCAGTACTTC. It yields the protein CASGLSYEQYF.

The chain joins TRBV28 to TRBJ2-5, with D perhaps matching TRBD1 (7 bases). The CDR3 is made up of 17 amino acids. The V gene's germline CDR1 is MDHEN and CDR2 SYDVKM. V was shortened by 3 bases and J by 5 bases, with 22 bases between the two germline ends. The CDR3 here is CASSFASGAQGQETQYF. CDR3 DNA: TGTGCCAGCAGTTTCGCGTCGGGGGCGCAGGGACAGGAGACCCAGTACTTC.

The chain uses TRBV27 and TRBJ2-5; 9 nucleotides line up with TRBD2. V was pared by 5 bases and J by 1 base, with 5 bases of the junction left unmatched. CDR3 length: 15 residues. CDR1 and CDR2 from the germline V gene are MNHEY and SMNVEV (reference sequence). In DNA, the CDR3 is TGTGCCAGCAGTGTGCTAGCGGGGACCCAAGAGACCCAGTACTTC. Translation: CASSVLAGTQETQYF.

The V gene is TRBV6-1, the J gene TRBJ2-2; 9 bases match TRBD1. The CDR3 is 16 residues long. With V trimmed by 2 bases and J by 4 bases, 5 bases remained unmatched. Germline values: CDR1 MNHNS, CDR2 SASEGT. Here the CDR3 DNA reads TGTGCCAGCAGTGAATCTGACAGGGGGGCCACCGGGGAGCTGTTTTTT. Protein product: CASSESDRGATGELFF.